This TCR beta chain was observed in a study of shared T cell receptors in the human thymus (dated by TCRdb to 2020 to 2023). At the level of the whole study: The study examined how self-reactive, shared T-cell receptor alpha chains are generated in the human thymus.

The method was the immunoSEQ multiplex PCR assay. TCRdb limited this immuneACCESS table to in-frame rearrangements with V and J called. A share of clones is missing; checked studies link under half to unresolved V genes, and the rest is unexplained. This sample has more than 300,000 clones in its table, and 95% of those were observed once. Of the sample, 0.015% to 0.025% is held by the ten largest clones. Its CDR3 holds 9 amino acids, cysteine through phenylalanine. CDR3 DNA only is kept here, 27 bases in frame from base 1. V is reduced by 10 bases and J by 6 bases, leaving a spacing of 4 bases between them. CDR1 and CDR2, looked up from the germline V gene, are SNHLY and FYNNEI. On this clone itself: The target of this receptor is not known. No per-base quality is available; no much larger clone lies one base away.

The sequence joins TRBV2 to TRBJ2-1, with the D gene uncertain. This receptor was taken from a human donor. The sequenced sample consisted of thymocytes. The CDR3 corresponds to CATTNEQFF. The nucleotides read TGTGCCACCACCAATGAGCAGTTCTTC.